These T cell receptor beta chains were read from a single sample in a study of blood T cell repertoires in COVID-19. Here immunoSEQ multiplex PCR was the method, and the copy in TCRdb shows in-frame clones only, minus some. The table has hundreds of thousands of clones, approximately 87% seen once; the top ten hold approximately 6.2%. Sequenced material: peripheral blood. The receptor set was obtained from a man between 60 and 70 years old who had recovered from COVID-19. Each CDR3 is given with its conserved first and last residue. D genes are given only for firm matches. Clone size is not always given. Where it is, it says once, few, many or a class for expanded clones.

abundance,d_gene,v_gene,j_gene,CDR3nt,CDR3aa
NA,NA,TRBV5-6,TRBJ2-7,TGTGCCAGCAGCTTGGGGCAGAACGTTTTCTACGAGCAGTACTTC,CASSLGQNVFYEQYF
NA,NA,TRBV14,TRBJ2-7,TGTGCCAGCAGCCAGGGTACAGTCGGGCAGTACTTC,CASSQGTVGQYF
NA,TRBD1,TRBV28,TRBJ2-1,TGTGCCAGCAGACCGTGGACAGGGGGCCCTTACAATGAGCAGTTCTTC,CASRPWTGGPYNEQFF
NA,NA,TRBV10-3,TRBJ2-7,TGTGCCATCAGTGACCCCCCCGGGGCCTACGAGCAGTACTTC,CAISDPPGAYEQYF
NA,TRBD1,TRBV28,TRBJ1-6,TGTGCCAGCAGTTTGTACAGGGGGCTGGCAGAGAATTCACCCCTCCACTTT,CASSLYRGLAENSPLHF
NA,TRBD1,TRBV10-3,TRBJ1-1,TGTGCCATCCGCGGGACAGGGGATTCAGAAGCTTTCTTT,CAIRGTGDSEAFF
NA,NA,TRBV19,TRBJ1-2,TGTGCCAGTAGTCTTTGGGGGCTGAGCTATGGCTACACCTTC,CASSLWGLSYGYTF
NA,NA,TRBV24-1,TRBJ2-5,TGTGCCACCAGTGATTTAAGTGGACACCAGTACTTC,CATSDLSGHQYF
NA,TRBD1,TRBV18,TRBJ2-2,TGTGCCAGCTCAGCCGGGACAGGGGGCTTCACCGGGGAGCTGTTTTTT,CASSAGTGGFTGELFF
NA,NA,TRBV19,TRBJ2-6,TGTGCCAGTAGTATACGGCCGGGGGGACAATTCTCTGGGGCCAACGTCCTGACTTTC,CASSIRPGGQFSGANVLTF
NA,NA,TRBV2,TRBJ2-2,TGTGCCAGCAGTCTATTGACTAGTGCCGGGGAGCTGTTTTTT,CASSLLTSAGELFF
NA,NA,TRBV5-1,TRBJ1-1,TGCGCCAGCAGCTTGCGCCAGGGAATGAACACTGAAGCTTTCTTT,CASSLRQGMNTEAFF
NA,NA,TRBV30,TRBJ2-7,TGTGCCTGGAGTGCTGGCTTTACCTACGAGCAGTACTTC,CAWSAGFTYEQYF
NA,NA,TRBV3-1/TRBV3-2,TRBJ2-3,TGTGCCAGCAGCCAAGAACCGACTCCTTTCCATACGCAGTATTTT,CASSQEPTPFHTQYF
NA,TRBD2,TRBV10-1,TRBJ2-1,TGCGCCAGCAGTGCAGGGACTAGCGGGAGAAACGAGCAGTTCTTC,CASSAGTSGRNEQFF
NA,NA,TRBV2,TRBJ2-3,TGTGCCAGCACCTCAGGGGCCACAGATACGCAGTATTTT,CASTSGATDTQYF
NA,TRBD1,TRBV6-1,TRBJ1-4,TGTGCCAGCAGTGTCCGGACAGGGTCAACTAATGAAAAACTGTTTTTT,CASSVRTGSTNEKLFF
NA,TRBD2,TRBV3-1/TRBV3-2,TRBJ2-2,TGTGCCAGCAGCCAAGTACACTACGGGGGGGCCGGGGAGCTGTTTTTT,CASSQVHYGGAGELFF
NA,TRBD1,TRBV19,TRBJ2-1,TGTGCCAGTAGTCTCGGACAGGGGGTCTCCTACAATGAGCAGTTCTTC,CASSLGQGVSYNEQFF
once,NA,TRBV18,TRBJ2-1,TGTGCCAGCTCCCAGGCAATGTACAATGAGCAGTTCTTC,CASSQAMYNEQFF
NA,NA,TRBV24-1,TRBJ2-2,TGTGCCACCAGACCTCTCGGAGACGACACCGGGGAGCTGTTTTTT,CATRPLGDDTGELFF
NA,NA,TRBV29-1,TRBJ1-2,TGCAGCGTTGAAGGGGGTAGGGCAGGGGATAACTATGGCTACACCTTC,CSVEGGRAGDNYGYTF
once,TRBD1,TRBV24-1,TRBJ2-1,TGTGCCACCAGTGATCTGGGACAGGGGAACAATGAGCAGTTCTTC,CATSDLGQGNNEQFF
NA,NA,TRBV30,TRBJ1-1,TGTGCCTGGAACAGGGATCTAGCCACTGAAGCTTTCTTT,CAWNRDLATEAFF
NA,NA,TRBV28,TRBJ1-6,TGTGCCAGCAGTTTATGGGTTGGGCGAGATAATTCACCCCTCCACTTT,CASSLWVGRDNSPLHF
NA,NA,TRBV27,TRBJ2-1,TGTGCCAGTAGAATCACAGGGTTCTCCTACAATGAGCAGTTCTTC,CASRITGFSYNEQFF
NA,TRBD2,TRBV5-6,TRBJ2-1,TGTGCCAGCAGCTTGGGCGGGAGAATCTACAATGAGCAGTTCTTC,CASSLGGRIYNEQFF
few,TRBD1,TRBV2,TRBJ1-5,TGTGCCAGCAGTGACACAGGGGACAGCAATCAGCCCCAGCATTTT,CASSDTGDSNQPQHF
NA,NA,TRBV6-2/TRBV6-3,TRBJ1-2,TGTGCCAGCAGTCACCGGACATATGGCTACACCTTC,CASSHRTYGYTF
NA,NA,TRBV5-1,TRBJ2-1,TGCGCCAGCAGCTTGGGGGTCACGGAGAATGAGCAGTTCTTC,CASSLGVTENEQFF
NA,TRBD1,TRBV15,TRBJ1-2,TGTGCCACCAGTCGACAGGGGGGAGAATATGGCTACACCTTC,CATSRQGGEYGYTF
NA,TRBD1,TRBV27,TRBJ2-1,TGTGCCAGCAGCCGGACAGGGTTATTCACTCGGGACTATGAGCAGTTCTTC,CASSRTGLFTRDYEQFF
NA,TRBD1,TRBV7-3,TRBJ1-2,TGTGCCAGCAGCCAGGACAGGGAAAGTGGCTACACCTTC,CASSQDRESGYTF
NA,TRBD1,TRBV5-5,TRBJ2-7,TGTGCCAGCAGCTCGAGACCGGGACAGGGTTTCTACGAGCAGTACTTC,CASSSRPGQGFYEQYF
NA,TRBD2,TRBV5-1,TRBJ2-1,TGCGCCAGCAGCGCCCAGGGACTAGCGGGCTACAATGAGCAGTTCTTC,CASSAQGLAGYNEQFF
NA,NA,TRBV3-1/TRBV3-2,TRBJ2-1,TGTGCCAGCAGCCCCTTCCCGGGGGAGAGCAATGAGCAGTTCTTC,CASSPFPGESNEQFF
NA,TRBD2,TRBV10-3,TRBJ2-7,TGTGCCATCAGTGGACTAGCGGAGACCTACGAGCAGTACTTC,CAISGLAETYEQYF
NA,TRBD1,TRBV10-3,TRBJ2-7,TGTGCCATCAGGCCGGGACAGGACTCCTACGAGCAGTACTTC,CAIRPGQDSYEQYF
NA,NA,TRBV15,TRBJ1-3,TGTGCCACCAGCAGAGCCGGGGGGCGAAAAGGAAACACCATATATTTT,CATSRAGGRKGNTIYF
NA,TRBD1,TRBV27,TRBJ1-4,TGTGCCAGCAGGCGACAGGGAAGTAATGAAAAACTGTTTTTT,CASRRQGSNEKLFF
NA,NA,TRBV19,TRBJ2-2,TGTGCCAGTATCCCTCAGGGAATGTACACCGGGGAGCTGTTTTTT,CASIPQGMYTGELFF
NA,TRBD2,TRBV7-2,TRBJ2-7,TGTGCCAGCAGCCTGGGAGGGACGGGGGGGCTAGAGCAGTACTTC,CASSLGGTGGLEQYF
NA,TRBD1,TRBV3-1/TRBV3-2,TRBJ1-6,TGTGCCAGCAGCCGTCGTCCCGGGACAGGGATCTCCTATAATTCACCCCTCCACTTT,CASSRRPGTGISYNSPLHF
NA,TRBD1,TRBV24-1,TRBJ1-2,TGTGCCACCAGTGACGGACAGGAGGGTGGCTACACCTTC,CATSDGQEGGYTF
NA,NA,TRBV7-8,TRBJ2-1,TGTGCCAGCAGCTTAGTTTCGGGGGGCGGTGAGCAGTTCTTC,CASSLVSGGGEQFF
NA,TRBD1,TRBV5-1,TRBJ2-2,TGCGCCAGCAGCTTAGGCCCGCAGGGACAGGGGACCGGGGAGCTGTTTTTT,CASSLGPQGQGTGELFF
NA,TRBD2,TRBV18,TRBJ2-7,TGTGCCAGCTCACCCGGGGGGGGTCCCTCCTACGAGCAGTACTTC,CASSPGGGPSYEQYF
NA,NA,TRBV28,TRBJ1-2,TGTGCCAGCAGTTCCCGGGATTACTATGGCTACACCTTC,CASSSRDYYGYTF
NA,NA,TRBV6-1,TRBJ2-5,TGTGCCAGCAGTGAATGGAGAGAGACCCAGTACTTC,CASSEWRETQYF
NA,NA,TRBV3-1/TRBV3-2,TRBJ1-2,TGTGCCAGCAGCCTCTCCGGCGGAGCCCGCTATGGCTACACCTTC,CASSLSGGARYGYTF
few,NA,TRBV3-1/TRBV3-2,TRBJ1-2,TGTGCCAGCAGCCAAGGGGCGAATAATGGCTACACCTTC,CASSQGANNGYTF